A single T cell receptor beta chain is shown here with its context. Looked up from germline, CDR1 is SGHAT and CDR2 is FQDESV (reference sequence). Trimming pared 8 bases from V and 4 bases from J, leaving 17 bases between. The CDR3 runs to 14 residues. The entry originates in a study of blood T cell repertoires in COVID-19. Clones were read by immunoSEQ multiplex PCR, and TCRdb kept only the in-frame ones, dropping some. The sample consists of 100,000 or so clones, around 79% of them appearing once. The source material was peripheral blood. The chain joins TRBV11-1 to TRBJ1-1; D call uncertain. This sequence originates from a human donor in a cohort sampled during active COVID-19. CDR3 DNA sequence: TGTGCCAGCGTCTTCAGTCCCGGGGTCACTGAAGCTTTCTTT. It translates to CASVFSPGVTEAFF.